The following is a T cell receptor (beta chain) sequence with its context. The antigen remains undetermined. Adult donors, all healthy and HIV-negative, had no recent acute infections or vaccinations. The CDR3 covers 14 residues. V dropped 5 bases and J dropped 6 bases, with 14 bases sitting between them. Germline lookup yields CDR1 PRHDT and CDR2 FYEKMQ (reference sequence). This sample is part of a study of shared clonotypes between healthy human individuals. Study outcomes and limitations: Rarefaction exposed incomplete sorted-subset sequencing despite large depth.

Assay: immunoSEQ multiplex PCR; the TCRdb copy retains only in-frame clones and omits some. This table holds roughly 2 million clones, roughly 94% found once. The clonotype was recovered from a man aged 18 to 35 in good health. The sample taken for sequencing was naive CD4+ T cells sorted from blood. As for subset: CD45RA+ positively selected. The chain employs TRBV13 and TRBJ1-3; D gene unclear. CDR3: CASSLSWVENTIYF. CDR3 sequence (DNA): TGTGCCAGCAGCCTCAGCTGGGTCGAAAACACCATATATTTT.